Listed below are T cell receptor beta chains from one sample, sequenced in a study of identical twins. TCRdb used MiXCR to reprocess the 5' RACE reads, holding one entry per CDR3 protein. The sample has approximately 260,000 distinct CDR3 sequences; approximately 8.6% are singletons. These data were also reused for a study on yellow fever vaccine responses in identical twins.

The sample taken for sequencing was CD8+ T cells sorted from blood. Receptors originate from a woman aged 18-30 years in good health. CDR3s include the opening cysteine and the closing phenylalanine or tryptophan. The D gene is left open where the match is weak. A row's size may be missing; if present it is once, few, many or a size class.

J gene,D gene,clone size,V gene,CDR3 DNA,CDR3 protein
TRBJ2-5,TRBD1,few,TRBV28,TGTGCCAGCAGCCACCCGGGACAGAGTTCACAGACCCAGTACTTC,CASSHPGQSSQTQYF
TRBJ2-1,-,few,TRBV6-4,TGTGCCAGCAGTGACAGCCATAGTCACTACAATGAGCAGTTCTTC,CASSDSHSHYNEQFF
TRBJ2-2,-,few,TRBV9,TGTGCCAGCAGCATAAACCGGGGGAACACCGGGGAGCTGTTTTTT,CASSINRGNTGELFF
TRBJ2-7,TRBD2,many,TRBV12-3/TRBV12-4,TGTGCCAGCAGTTTCGGTGGGGAGGGCTCCTACGAGCAGTACTTC,CASSFGGEGSYEQYF
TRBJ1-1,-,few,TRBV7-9,TGTGCCAGCAGGGAGGGCACTGAAGCTTTCTTT,CASREGTEAFF
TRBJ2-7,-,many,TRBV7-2,TGTGCCAGCAGCTATTTTATTTCCCGGGATGGCTCCTACGAGCAGTACTTC,CASSYFISRDGSYEQYF
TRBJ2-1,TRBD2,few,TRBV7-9,TGTGCCAGCAGCTTACCAGAGGGCGCGGGAGACAACAATGAGCAGTTCTTC,CASSLPEGAGDNNEQFF
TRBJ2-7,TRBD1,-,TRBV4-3,TGCGCCAGCAGCGCTCGGACAGGGGCCTACGAGCAGTACTTC,CASSARTGAYEQYF
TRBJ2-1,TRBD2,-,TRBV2,TGTGCCAGCAGTGATCCAATAGCGGGGGTTAATGAGCAGTTCTTC,CASSDPIAGVNEQFF
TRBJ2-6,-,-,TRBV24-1,TGTGCCACCAGTGATACTAAGGGGCAGGATAGGAGCTCTGGGGCCAACGTCCTGACTTTC,CATSDTKGQDRSSGANVLTF
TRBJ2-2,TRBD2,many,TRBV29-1,TGCAGCGTTGCCCCTGGGGGGGACGGGGAGCTGTTTTTT,CSVAPGGDGELFF
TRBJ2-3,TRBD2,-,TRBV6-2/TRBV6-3,TGTGCCAGCAGTTGGAGCGGGGGGGGGACAGATACGCAGTATTTT,CASSWSGGGTDTQYF
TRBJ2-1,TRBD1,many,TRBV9,TGTGCCAGCAGCGTAGGAATAGGGGGCTTTCGCAATGAGCAGTTCTTC,CASSVGIGGFRNEQFF
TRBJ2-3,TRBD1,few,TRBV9,TGTGCCAGCAGCGTAAGTCCCGGACAGGGGTACACAGATACGCAGTATTTT,CASSVSPGQGYTDTQYF
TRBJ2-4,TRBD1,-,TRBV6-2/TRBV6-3,TGTGCCAGCAGTTACAGTCTTGACAGGGTGGACAAAAACATTCAGTACTTC,CASSYSLDRVDKNIQYF
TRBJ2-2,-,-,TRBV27,TGTGCCAGCAGTTTCGGGGGCGGTAACACCGGGGAGCTGTTTTTT,CASSFGGGNTGELFF
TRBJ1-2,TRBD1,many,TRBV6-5,TGTGCCAGCAGTACCGCCGGGACAGGGGGCCTCTATGGCTACACCTTC,CASSTAGTGGLYGYTF
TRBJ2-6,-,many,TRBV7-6,TGTGCCAGCAGCTCAGGAAACTTAGGGGGGGCCAACGTCCTGACTTTC,CASSSGNLGGANVLTF
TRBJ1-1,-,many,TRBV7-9,TGTGCCAGCAACCCGACCGCGAACACTGAAGCTTTCTTT,CASNPTANTEAFF
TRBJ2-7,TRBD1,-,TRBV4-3,TGCGCCAGCAGTATCCACTGGGACAGTCCCTACGAGCAGTACTTC,CASSIHWDSPYEQYF
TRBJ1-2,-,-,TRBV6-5,TGTGCCAGCAGACGGGCCCCAGATGGCTACACCTTC,CASRRAPDGYTF
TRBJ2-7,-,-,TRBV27,TGTGCCAGCAGCCGAAGGGGGGTTTACTACGAGCAGTACTTC,CASSRRGVYYEQYF
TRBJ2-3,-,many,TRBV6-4,TGTGCCAGCAGTGACGGGCAGGCTACAGATACGCAGTATTTT,CASSDGQATDTQYF
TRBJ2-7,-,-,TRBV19,TGTGCCAGTAGTCTACAGGGATCCCCCTACGAGCAGTACTTC,CASSLQGSPYEQYF
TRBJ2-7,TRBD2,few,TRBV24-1,TGTGCCACCAGTGGCCCCACTAGCGGGACTCAGCTTTGGGAGCAGTACTTC,CATSGPTSGTQLWEQYF
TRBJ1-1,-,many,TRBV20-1,TGCAGTGCGAGGTCGTGGGGGAACACTGAAGCTTTCTTT,CSARSWGNTEAFF
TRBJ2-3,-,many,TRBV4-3,TGCGCCAGCAGCCAAGATCGTAGTACAGTACGGTATTTT,CASSQDRSTVRYF
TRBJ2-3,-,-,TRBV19,TGTGCCAGTAGTGTGCCCGTGGGGCGCTCGGCAGATACGCAGTATTTT,CASSVPVGRSADTQYF
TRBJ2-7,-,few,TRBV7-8,TGTGCCAGCAGCTTGGTGCCAGAAAGTGAGCAGTACTTC,CASSLVPESEQYF
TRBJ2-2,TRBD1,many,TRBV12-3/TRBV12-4,TGTGCCAGCAGCCCGGGGACAGGGTTTAGGCCTGGGGAGCTGTTTTTT,CASSPGTGFRPGELFF
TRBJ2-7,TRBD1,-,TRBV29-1,TGCAGCGTTGAAGATAGGGGACATGGGGGACAGGGGGCGTACGAGCAGTACTTC,CSVEDRGHGGQGAYEQYF
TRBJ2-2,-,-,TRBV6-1,TGTGCCAGCAGTCCGGGAGTGGAGAACACCGGGGAGCTGTTTTTT,CASSPGVENTGELFF
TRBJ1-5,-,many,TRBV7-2,TGTGCCAGCAGCTTAGAAGAGTATAGCAATCAGCCCCAGCATTTT,CASSLEEYSNQPQHF
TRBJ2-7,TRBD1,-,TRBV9,TGTGCCAGCAGCGGACAGGGGGGGGATTACTACGAGCAGTACTTC,CASSGQGGDYYEQYF
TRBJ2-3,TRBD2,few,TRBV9,TGTGCCAGCAGCGCCAAACTAGCGGACAATACAGATACGCAGTATTTT,CASSAKLADNTDTQYF
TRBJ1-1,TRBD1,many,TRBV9,TGTGCCAGCAGCGATGCCGGGACAGGGGACTCTGAAGCTTTCTTT,CASSDAGTGDSEAFF
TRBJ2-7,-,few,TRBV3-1,TGTGCCAGCAGCCAGGTCACAGGTCTCTACGAGCAGTACTTC,CASSQVTGLYEQYF
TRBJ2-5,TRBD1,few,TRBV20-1,TGCAGTGCTAACCAAGACAGGGTTTTAGAGACCCAGTACTTC,CSANQDRVLETQYF
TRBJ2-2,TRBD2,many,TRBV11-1,TGTGCCAGCAGCGTTGGGACTAGCGGGAGGACCCCGAACACCGGGGAGCTGTTTTTT,CASSVGTSGRTPNTGELFF
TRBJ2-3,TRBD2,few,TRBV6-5,TGTGCCAGCAGTTACTATGAGGACTCAGCGGGGGGGGATACGCAGTATTTT,CASSYYEDSAGGDTQYF
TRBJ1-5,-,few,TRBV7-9,TGTGCCAGCAGCTTAGCTCAGTCAGGAGACAATCAGCCCCAGCATTTT,CASSLAQSGDNQPQHF
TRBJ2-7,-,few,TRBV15,TGTGCCACCAGCAGAGAGCCAGGGTACGAGCAGTACTTC,CATSREPGYEQYF
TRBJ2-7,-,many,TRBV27,TGTGCCAGCAGTAATTACTACGAGCAGTACTTC,CASSNYYEQYF
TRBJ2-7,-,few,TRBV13,TGTGCCAGCAGCCACACAAGGGACGGCTACGAGCAGTACTTC,CASSHTRDGYEQYF
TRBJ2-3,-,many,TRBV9,TGTGCCAGCAGCGTTGGGGGAGCTAGCACAGATACGCAGTATTTT,CASSVGGASTDTQYF
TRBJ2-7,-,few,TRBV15,TGTGCCACCAGCCCGACGAACAGCCCAAGCTCCTACGAGCAGTACTTC,CATSPTNSPSSYEQYF